This T cell receptor (beta chain) was recovered during a study of shared clonotypes between healthy human individuals. Study results and limitations: The sharing of 5% to 5.5% of naive CD4 clonotypes was seen across several donors. Blood was the sole source, and tissue repertoires probably differ.

For this clone: The antigen remains unidentified.

The CDR3 is made up of 17 amino acids. V shed 1 base, J shed 4 bases, and the junction held 9 bases outside the gene matches. Germline assignment: CDR1 SGHTA and CDR2 FQGTGA. The protocol was immunoSEQ multiplex PCR, while the TCRdb copy is restricted to in-frame clones and leaves out a portion. The table lists about a million clones, around 77% of them singletons. V and J are TRBV7-3 and TRBJ2-2; 7 bases match TRBD2. The sequenced sample consisted of memory CD4+ T cells from PBMCs. Subset defined: CD45RA-negative fraction. This clonotype was sampled from a young man in good health. Some clones in this sample may be carry-over from other donors' samples. The CDR3 DNA reads as TGTGCCAGCAGCTTAAATGCGGCGGGAGCGGGCACCGGGGAGCTGTTTTTT. Protein: CASSLNAAGAGTGELFF. Full variable domain (missing parts from reference TRBV7-3 and TRBJ2-2): GAGVSQTPSNKVTEKGKYVELRCDPISGHTALYWYRQSLGQGPEFLIYFQGTGAADDSGLPNDRFFAVRPEGSVSTLKIQRTERGDSAVYLCASSLNAAGAGTGELFFGEGSRLTVL.